This TCR beta chain was found in a study of molecular identifiers for immune sequencing clone quantification. TCRdb independently ran MiXCR on the PCR reads; one entry per CDR3 protein. The repertoire holds approximately 680,000 distinct CDR3 sequences, roughly 27% seen once, with about 0.84% in the top ten. Trimming cost V 1 base and J 5 bases, with 9 bases left between them. Germline lookup yields CDR1 SEHNR and CDR2 FQNEAQ (reference sequence). The CDR3 runs 13 residues. The sequencing input was naive CD8+ T cells from blood, with Jurkat cell RNA spiked in. Regarding subset: FACS-sorted CD8+CD4-CCR7+CD45RA+ naive T cells. V usage is TRBV7-9 and J usage is TRBJ2-7; D not certain. This TCR was recovered from a human donor in good health. Some libraries in this study had Jurkat cell RNA spiked in. This CDR3 reads CASSLEPTNEQYF. The DNA of the CDR3 is TGTGCCAGCAGCTTAGAGCCGACCAACGAGCAGTACTTC.